The 31 T cell receptor beta chains in this list originate from one sample, sequenced in a study of shared clonotypes between healthy human individuals. Terminally differentiated effector memory CD45RA+ cells were excluded by CCR7 positive selection of CD45RO-negative cells. The method was immunoSEQ multiplex PCR; TCRdb's version includes in-frame clones alone and lacks a portion of them. The table lists about 2.1 million clones, 80% to 95% of them singletons. Sequenced input: naive CD8+ T cells from PBMCs. The receptors stem from a man younger than 35 in good health. Some clones in this sample may be carry-over from other donors' samples.

This clone was counted between two and nine times. This sequence joins TRBV25-1 and TRBJ1-5, with a possible D match to TRBD1 (5 bases). This CDR3 region has 12 residues. V dropped 2 bases and J dropped 9 bases, with 8 bases sitting between them. Germline CDR1 is MGHDK and CDR2 is SYGVNS. The CDR3 spells CASSEGGTPQHF. DNA for the CDR3: TGTGCCAGCAGTGAAGGGGGAACGCCCCAGCATTTT.

J is TRBJ1-3 and V is TRBV19; no clear D gene. Germline loops: CDR1 LNHDA, CDR2 SQIVND (reference sequence). This CDR3 comprises 15 residues. V lost 6 bases to trimming and J lost 0 bases, with 12 bases between them. CDR3 in amino acids: CASRAEAHSGNTIYF. CDR3 sequence (DNA): TGTGCCAGTAGAGCTGAAGCGCACTCTGGAAACACCATATATTTT.

The J gene is TRBJ2-7, the V gene TRBV30, with 11 bases that match TRBD2. CDR3 length: 17 amino acids. Germline CDR1 GTSNPN, CDR2 SVGIG (reference sequence). V shed 1 base and J 1 base; nucleotides not matched to a gene: 9. The CDR3 DNA sequence: TGTGCCTGGAGTGCATGGAAGGCTAGCGGGAGGTCCTACGAGCAGTACTTC. This encodes CAWSAWKASGRSYEQYF.

This clone appeared once. The CDR3 loop reads CASRGRAGGAYEQYF. The CDR3 DNA is TGCGCCAGCAGGGGAAGAGCGGGAGGAGCCTACGAGCAGTACTTC. V is TRBV10-2 and J is TRBJ2-7; 9 bases are a match to TRBD2. Germline-derived CDR1 and CDR2 are WSHSY and SAAADI. This CDR3 has 15 residues. V lost 6 bases to trimming and J lost 2 bases; unmatched junction nucleotides: 8.

J is TRBJ2-4 and V is TRBV7-9, with 9 nucleotides matching TRBD2. CDR3 length: 14 amino acids. V trimming: 2 bases; J trimming: 8 bases; junction bases outside the gene matches: 4. Germline V lookup: CDR1 SEHNR, CDR2 FQNEAQ (reference sequence). The CDR3 DNA reads as TGTGCCAGCAGCTTATCTAGCGGGAATGACATTCAGTACTTC. Amino acid sequence: CASSLSSGNDIQYF.

The chain uses TRBV19 and TRBJ1-5, with TRBD1 as a possible D gene (5 bases). The CDR3 is 15 residues long. Trimming cost V 3 bases and J 5 bases, with 14 bases left between them. Germline V CDR1 and CDR2: LNHDA, SQIVND (reference sequence). In DNA form, the CDR3 reads TGTGCCAGTAGTATCAGGAGACAGCTGCATCAGCCCCAGCATTTT. Amino acid sequence: CASSIRRQLHQPQHF.

For this clone: Other nucleotide sequences from this sample produce the same CDR3. The rearrangement links TRBV5-1 to TRBJ1-6; unclear D gene. The V gene's germline CDR1 is SGHRS and CDR2 YFSETQ. The CDR3 has 12 residues. V was pared by 0 bases and J by 7 bases, with 2 bases between. CDR3 loop: CASSLGNSPLHF. The CDR3 nucleotides read TGCGCCAGCAGCTTGGGGAATTCACCCCTCCACTTT.

The chain carries TRBV29-1 and TRBJ2-1; 9 bases are shared with TRBD2. CDR3 size: 12 residues. Germline CDR1 is SQVTM and CDR2 is ANQGSEA. Trimming cost V 7 bases and J 4 bases; bases outside gene matches: 2. CDR3 protein: CSALAGYNEQFF. The CDR3 DNA reads as TGCAGCGCACTAGCGGGTTACAATGAGCAGTTCTTC.

The rearrangement uses TRBV7-6 and TRBJ2-3, with D unresolved. The CDR3 length is 14 residues. The V end was cut by 5 bases, the J end by 1 base, with 10 bases between. CDR1 is SGHVS, CDR2 FNYEAQ, per germline. This CDR3 is CASSILRRTDTQYF. CDR3 in DNA: TGTGCCAGCAGCATCCTTAGACGCACAGATACGCAGTATTTT.

As regards this clone: The same CDR3 can be traced to other DNA sequences in this sample. CDR3 DNA sequence: TGTGCCATCAGTGACAGGAGCACAGATACGCAGTATTTT. Translating it yields CAISDRSTDTQYF. This chain uses TRBV10-3 with TRBJ2-3; unclear D gene. V shed 3 bases and J shed 0 bases, with 4 bases lying between them. Germline V gene sequence: CDR1 ENHRY, CDR2 SYGVKD. The CDR3 is made up of 13 amino acids.

The J gene is TRBJ2-4, the V gene TRBV29-1; D may be TRBD1 (5 bases). From germline, CDR1 is SQVTM and CDR2 ANQGSEA. The V end lost 1 base, the J end lost 1 base, and 8 bases lay between the germline ends. This CDR3 has 14 amino acids. CDR3 sequence: CSVEGGRAKNIQYF. The DNA of the CDR3 is TGCAGCGTTGAAGGGGGCCGTGCCAAAAACATTCAGTACTTC.

The rearrangement uses TRBV6-1 and TRBJ2-5; maybe TRBD1 (5 bases). The CDR3 has 18 residues. Germline CDR1 and CDR2: MNHNS and SASEGT. Trimming stripped 2 bases from V and 1 base from J, with 20 bases between. The CDR3 reads CASSEYPAGKGFQETQYF. The CDR3 nucleotides read TGTGCCAGCAGTGAATATCCTGCAGGGAAGGGATTCCAAGAGACCCAGTACTTC.

CDR3 region: CASSQGQMNTEAFF. CDR3 in DNA: TGTGCCAGCAGCCAGGGACAGATGAACACTGAAGCTTTCTTT. The rearrangement links TRBV6-5 to TRBJ1-1, with 7 bases aligning to TRBD1. Germline loops: CDR1 MNHEY, CDR2 SVGAGI. This CDR3 has 14 residues. Trimming removed 6 bases from V and 0 bases from J; junction bases left unmatched: 4.

This chain links TRBV29-1 with TRBJ1-1; D is possibly TRBD1 (6 bases). The CDR3 runs to 13 residues. Trimming left V 3 bases short and J 1 base short, with 9 bases between. Per germline, CDR1 SQVTM and CDR2 ANQGSEA. The DNA for the CDR3 is TGCAGCGTTGACCCGGGACAGAACACTGAAGCTTTCTTT. This translates into CSVDPGQNTEAFF. The complete variable domain, with remaining parts taken from reference TRBV29-1 and TRBJ1-1, reads SAVISQKPSRDICQRGTSLTIQCQVDSQVTMMFWYRQQPGQSLTLIATANQGSEATYESGFVIDKFPISRPNLTFSTLTVSNMSPEDSSIYLCSVDPGQNTEAFFGQGTRLTVV.

The chain joins TRBV7-3 to TRBJ2-5; D might be TRBD1 (5 bases). Trimming pared 2 bases from V and 3 bases from J, leaving 16 bases between. The CDR3 has 16 amino acids. Germline V lookup: CDR1 SGHTA, CDR2 FQGTGA. This CDR3 is CASSLGFGRDKETQYF. As DNA, the CDR3 is TGTGCCAGCAGCTTAGGTTTCGGCAGGGATAAAGAGACCCAGTACTTC.

This clone showed up just once. The rearrangement uses TRBV21-1 and TRBJ2-7. TRBV21-1 is a pseudogene segment. The CDR3 loop spans 17 amino acids. The CDR3 loop reads CASILYIPGRNQAEQYF. The CDR3 DNA reads as TGTGCCAGCATACTGTATATTCCGGGACGAAACCAGGCCGAGCAGTACTTC.

V is TRBV27 and J is TRBJ2-1; TRBD2 might be the D (5 bases). This CDR3 comprises 15 residues. Germline V gives CDR1 MNHEY, CDR2 SMNVEV (reference sequence). Trimming took 8 bases from V and 0 from J, leaving 14 bases between them. This chain's CDR3 is CASESRAASYNEQFF. CDR3 DNA sequence: TGTGCCAGCGAAAGTAGAGCGGCCTCCTACAATGAGCAGTTCTTC.

The rearrangement links TRBV14 to TRBJ1-1; TRBD1 agrees at 8 bases. This CDR3 has 17 amino acids. V trimming: 4 bases; J trimming: 1 base; junction bases outside the gene matches: 11. Per germline, CDR1 SGHDN and CDR2 FVKESK. The CDR3 reads CASSPPGQAIPNTEAFF. CDR3 nucleotide sequence: TGTGCCAGCAGCCCACCGGGACAGGCAATACCGAACACTGAAGCTTTCTTT.

The rearrangement links TRBV4-1 to TRBJ2-6; D perhaps matches TRBD2 (6 bases). The CDR3 loop spans 15 amino acids. The V gene's germline CDR1 is MGHRA and CDR2 YSYEKL. The germline V and J ends were trimmed by 1 base and 4 bases, with 8 bases remaining between them. The CDR3 here is CASSQAGAGANVLTF. The CDR3 region has the DNA TGCGCCAGCAGCCAAGCGGGAGCGGGGGCCAACGTCCTGACTTTC.

The V and J genes are TRBV18 and TRBJ2-1; 9 bases match TRBD1. V shed 5 bases and J 2 bases; nucleotides not matched to a gene: 4. This CDR3 spans 15 amino acids. CDR1 KGHSH and CDR2 LQKENI come from the germline V gene. CDR3 amino acids: CASSGTGGAYNEQFF. The DNA for the CDR3 is TGTGCCAGCTCAGGAACAGGGGGCGCCTACAATGAGCAGTTCTTC. The full variable domain, completed using reference TRBV18 and TRBJ2-1, is NAGVMQNPRHLVRRRGQEARLRCSPMKGHSHVYWYRQLPEEGLKFMVYLQKENIIDESGMPKERFSAEFPKEGPSILRIQQVVRGDSAAYFCASSGTGGAYNEQFFGPGTRLTVL.

This chain joins TRBV7-9 and TRBJ2-7, with D perhaps TRBD1 (6 bases). CDR3 length: 15 residues. The germline gives CDR1 SEHNR, CDR2 FQNEAQ (reference sequence). The ends were cut back, 5 bases at V and 0 bases at J, with 14 bases in the middle. CDR3 sequence reads: CASSQGTLSSYEQYF. In nucleotides, the CDR3 is TGTGCCAGCAGCCAAGGGACACTCAGCTCCTACGAGCAGTACTTC.

V is TRBV11-2 and J is TRBJ2-7; D not resolved. Germline-derived CDR1 and CDR2 are SGHAT and FQNNGV. This CDR3 region has 15 residues. Deletions cut 3 bases from V and 4 bases from J, with 16 bases between. The CDR3 sequence is CASSFSADPFYEQYF. CDR3 bases: TGTGCCAGCAGCTTTTCGGCAGATCCATTTTACGAGCAGTACTTC.

This clone has a single count. The CDR3 protein is CASSYGTGGSGYTF. In DNA, the CDR3 is TGTGCCAGCAGTTATGGGACAGGGGGCAGCGGCTACACCTTC. The V call is TRBV27, the J call TRBJ1-2, with 12 nucleotides matching TRBD1. V was pared by 4 bases and J by 8 bases, with 5 bases of the junction left unmatched. Germline V gene data show CDR1 as MNHEY and CDR2 as SMNVEV (reference sequence). The CDR3 runs to 14 residues.

This chain links TRBV4-2 with TRBJ2-1; perhaps D is TRBD1 or TRBD2 (5 bases each). The CDR3 contains 14 residues. V shed 4 bases and J shed 2 bases, with 9 bases lying between them. The germline V gene encodes CDR1 LGHNA and CDR2 YNFKEQ. In DNA form, the CDR3 reads TGTGCCAGCAGCCGGGACGACGCCTACAATGAGCAGTTCTTC. Its protein product is CASSRDDAYNEQFF.

The CDR3 DNA follows: TGTGCCAGCAGTTACCGGACTAGCGCTTTGGATGAGCAGTTCTTC. Amino acid sequence: CASSYRTSALDEQFF. The rearrangement uses TRBV6-6 and TRBJ2-1; 9 bases agree with TRBD2. The CDR3 is 15 residues long. Germline lookup yields CDR1 MNHNY and CDR2 SVGAGI (reference sequence). V shed 2 bases, J shed 8 bases, and the junction held 7 bases outside the gene matches.

The genes are TRBV19 and TRBJ1-5, with D possibly TRBD1 on 5 matching bases. Germline-derived CDR1 and CDR2 are LNHDA and SQIVND (reference sequence). The CDR3 is 15 residues long. Trimming removed 1 base from V and 4 bases from J, with 11 bases in between. This chain's CDR3 is CASSIGGRPNQPQHF. CDR3 coding DNA: TGTGCCAGTAGTATAGGGGGACGCCCAAATCAGCCCCAGCATTTT.

The rearrangement links TRBV28 to TRBJ2-5; a weak D match, TRBD2 (6 bases). The CDR3 length is 15 residues. In germline, CDR1 is MDHEN, CDR2 SYDVKM. V was clipped by 5 bases and J by 0 bases, with 13 bases between them. DNA of the CDR3: TGTGCCAGCAGTCCCGGGGCTAGCGACCAAGAGACCCAGTACTTC. This translates into CASSPGASDQETQYF.

This clone showed up just once. The gene calls are TRBV21-1 and TRBJ2-7; the D call in the table, TRBD1, was not verified against the DNA. TRBV21-1 is marked as a pseudogene. The CDR3 length is 13 residues. The CDR3 here is CASNRTGLREQYF. The DNA for the CDR3 is TGTGCCAGCAATCGGACAGGGCTACGAGAGCAGTACTTC.

V usage is TRBV30 and J usage is TRBJ2-1; D may be TRBD1 or TRBD2 (6 bases each). Trimming took 1 base from V and 1 from J, leaving 11 bases between them. The length of the CDR3 is 15 residues. Germline CDR1 and CDR2: GTSNPN and SVGIG (reference sequence). CDR3 in amino acids: CAWSGVGGSYNEQFF. The DNA for the CDR3 is TGTGCCTGGAGTGGGGTAGGGGGGTCCTACAATGAGCAGTTCTTC. The whole variable domain, remainder taken from reference TRBV30 and TRBJ2-1, is SQTIHQWPATLVQPVGSPLSLECTVEGTSNPNLYWYRQAAGRGLQLLFYSVGIGQISSEVPQNLSASRPQDRQFILSSKKLLLSDSGFYLCAWSGVGGSYNEQFFGPGTRLTVL.

The chain joins TRBV27 to TRBJ1-5; the D gene is possibly TRBD1 (5 bases). Germline V lookup: CDR1 MNHEY, CDR2 SMNVEV (reference sequence). The CDR3 covers 16 residues. Trimming left V 0 bases short and J 7 bases short, with 16 bases between. CDR3 bases: TGTGCCAGCAGTTTATCGGCTAGGGGAGCGGGGCAGCCCCAGCATTTT. Its translation: CASSLSARGAGQPQHF.

The rearrangement links TRBV7-9 to TRBJ2-1, with 9 bases matching TRBD1. CDR3 length: 16 amino acids. CDR1 SEHNR and CDR2 FQNEAQ come from the germline V gene (reference sequence). After removal of 4 bases from V and 2 bases from J, the junction contained 6 bases not matched to a gene. CDR3 sequence reads: CASSSGQGTPYNEQFF. Written as DNA, the CDR3 is TGTGCCAGCAGCTCTGGACAGGGGACCCCCTACAATGAGCAGTTCTTC.